These 15 T cell receptor beta chains were sequenced from one sample in a study of cytomegalovirus exposure and HLA in healthy donors. It was with 60 Vbeta and 13 Jbeta primers that the PCR ran. The assay was immunoSEQ multiplex PCR, and TCRdb's table has in-frame clones only and misses some. The specimen's table records around 120,000 clones. The specimen was PBMCs. The receptors shown here come from a man aged 50 or older in good health and CMV-seronegative.

This chain joins TRBV4-1 and TRBJ2-5; 9 bases map to TRBD1. The germline V gene encodes CDR1 MGHRA and CDR2 YSYEKL. Unmatched junction bases numbered 18, after V lost 0 bases and J lost 4 bases. This CDR3 has 20 amino acids. CDR3 residues: CASSQEWTGALGWRGETQYF. The CDR3 DNA sequence: TGCGCCAGCAGCCAAGAGTGGACAGGGGCGCTAGGGTGGAGGGGAGAGACCCAGTACTTC.

The V call is TRBV27, the J call TRBJ2-7; no reliable D call. The V end lost 5 bases, the J end lost 3 bases, and 5 bases lay between the germline ends. Germline values: CDR1 MNHEY, CDR2 SMNVEV (reference sequence). The CDR3 consists of 11 residues. The CDR3 protein is CASSPGYEQYF. DNA of the CDR3: TGTGCCAGCAGTCCCGGCTACGAGCAGTACTTC.

This sequence joins TRBV11-3 and TRBJ1-2, with 12 bases fitting TRBD1. Trimming at V came to 3 bases and at J to 5 bases, leaving 10 bases not matched to a gene. CDR1 SGHNT and CDR2 YENEEA come from the germline V gene. The CDR3 consists of 17 residues. The CDR3 reads CASSLTGTGGKGYGYTF. DNA of the CDR3: TGTGCCAGCAGCTTGACTGGGACAGGGGGCAAGGGGTATGGCTACACCTTC.

This chain links TRBV27 with TRBJ1-2, with TRBD1 matching 8 bases. The germline V gene has CDR1 MNHEY and CDR2 SMNVEV (reference sequence). V was pared by 6 bases and J by 3 bases, with 6 bases of the junction left unmatched. The CDR3 sequence is 14 residues long. This CDR3 is CASSRQGIDYGYTF. CDR3 nucleotide sequence: TGTGCCAGCAGCCGACAGGGGATCGACTATGGCTACACCTTC.

The J gene is TRBJ1-1, the V gene TRBV12-5; TRBD1 matches 7 bases. CDR1 is LGHNT, CDR2 FRNRAP, per germline. J gave up 10 bases and V 0 bases, and 8 bases lay outside the gene matches. The CDR3 contains 14 residues. In nucleotides, the CDR3 is TGTGCTAGTGGTTTGGTAGCAACAGGGGTTGGAGCTTTCTTT. This gives the protein CASGLVATGVGAFF.

Here the CDR3 DNA reads TGTGCCAGCTCACCCCCTGGCTCTCAGCCCCAGCATTTT. Protein product: CASSPPGSQPQHF. This chain uses TRBV18 with TRBJ1-5; D ambiguous. The germline V gene has CDR1 KGHSH and CDR2 LQKENI. The CDR3 totals 13 residues. V was cut by 3 bases and J by 6 bases, with 9 bases left in between.

This chain links TRBV25-1 with TRBJ2-5; D is undetermined. Germline V gene lookup returns CDR1 MGHDK and CDR2 SYGVNS. V was shortened by 1 base and J by 2 bases, with 14 bases between the two germline ends. The CDR3 contains 16 residues. The CDR3: CASSEWQPITQETQYF. CDR3 DNA: TGTGCCAGCAGTGAATGGCAACCGATCACGCAAGAGACCCAGTACTTC. Supplemented by reference TRBV25-1 and TRBJ2-5, the full variable domain reads EADIYQTPRYLVIGTGKKITLECSQTMGHDKMYWYQQDPGMELHLIHYSYGVNSTEKGDLSSESTVSRIRTEHFPLTLESARPSHTSQYLCASSEWQPITQETQYFGPGTRLLVL.

The CDR3 DNA follows: TGTGCCAGCAGCCTAGAACGACAGAGGATTTACGAGCAGTACTTC. Protein: CASSLERQRIYEQYF. The chain joins TRBV5-8 to TRBJ2-7; tentatively, D is TRBD1 (5 bases). V gave up 4 bases and J gave up 4 bases, with 18 bases separating them. This CDR3 is built from 15 residues. CDR1 and CDR2 from the germline V gene are SGHTS and YDEGEE.

V gene TRBV15 combines with J gene TRBJ1-2; perhaps TRBD1 as D (5 bases). Germline CDR1 reads LNHNV; CDR2 reads YYDKDF (reference sequence). The CDR3 length is 16 residues. The V gene lost 3 bases and the J gene lost 2 bases, with 16 bases spanning the gap. The CDR3 coding sequence is TGTGCCACCAGCAGGTCGCCCAGGAAGGGGAACTATGGCTACACCTTC. Translated, it gives CATSRSPRKGNYGYTF. Supplemented by reference TRBV15 and TRBJ1-2, the full variable domain reads DAMVIQNPRYQVTQFGKPVTLSCSQTLNHNVMYWYQQKSSQAPKLLFHYYDKDFNNEADTPDNFQSRRPNTSFCFLDIRSPGLGDTAMYLCATSRSPRKGNYGYTFGSGTRLTVV.

The chain employs TRBV5-5 and TRBJ1-6; D is possibly TRBD1 (5 bases). The germline V and J ends were trimmed by 3 bases and 10 bases, with 14 bases remaining between them. This CDR3 has 14 amino acids. The germline CDR1 and CDR2 sequences are SGHKS and YYEKEE (reference sequence). The DNA of the CDR3 is TGTGCCAGCAGCTCGAGGCAGGGAGGCTCACCCCTCCACTTT. The encoded protein is CASSSRQGGSPLHF.

The chain is built from TRBV7-6 and TRBJ1-2, with D perhaps TRBD1 (5 bases). The germline gives CDR1 SGHVS, CDR2 FNYEAQ. This CDR3 is built from 14 residues. Trimming pared 5 bases from V and 3 bases from J, leaving 13 bases between. CDR3 DNA: TGTGCCAGCAGCCAGGGTCCGGCGGACTATGGCTACACCTTC. Its translation is CASSQGPADYGYTF.

The chain joins TRBV5-5 to TRBJ1-6; unclear D gene. With 3 bases removed from V and 9 bases from J, the gap between germline ends came to 19 bases. CDR1 is SGHKS, CDR2 YYEKEE, per germline (reference sequence). The CDR3 sequence is 16 residues long. CDR3 sequence: CASSYGLGVGGSPLHF. The CDR3 DNA is TGTGCCAGCAGCTACGGTTTGGGAGTCGGCGGTTCACCCCTCCACTTT. The full variable domain, rest sourced from reference TRBV5-5 and TRBJ1-6, is DAGVTQSPTHLIKTRGQQVTLRCSPISGHKSVSWYQQVLGQGPQFIFQYYEKEERGRGNFPDRFSARQFPNYSSELNVNALLLGDSALYLCASSYGLGVGGSPLHFGNGTRLTVT.

The chain employs TRBV18 and TRBJ1-1; unclear D gene. The germline gives CDR1 KGHSH, CDR2 LQKENI. V was shortened by 3 bases and J by 6 bases, with 14 bases between the two germline ends. The CDR3 has 14 residues. The CDR3 DNA follows: TGTGCCAGCTCACCGTATGAATACGGTGCTGAAGCTTTCTTT. As protein: CASSPYEYGAEAFF.

The chain employs TRBV4-3 and TRBJ2-7, with D unclear. Deletions cut 0 bases from V and 0 bases from J, with 9 bases between. Looked up from germline, CDR1 is LGHNA and CDR2 is YSLEER. The CDR3 extends over 15 amino acids. CDR3 loop: CASSQDSTGSYEQYF. In nucleotides, the CDR3 is TGCGCCAGCAGCCAAGATTCAACCGGCTCCTACGAGCAGTACTTC.

The gene calls are TRBV6-5 and TRBJ2-3; D gene ambiguous. V was shortened by 0 bases and J by 6 bases, with 10 bases between the two germline ends. There are 14 residues in the CDR3. Germline V gives CDR1 MNHEY, CDR2 SVGAGI. The CDR3 region is CASSYSVPGDTQYF. The CDR3 bases are TGTGCCAGCAGTTACTCGGTCCCCGGTGATACGCAGTATTTT.